Each of the 3 T cell receptor beta chains below was sequenced from the same sample in a study of blood T cells in healthy people across ages. A J-beta primer mix and a sample-barcoded 5' primer were used in a second PCR of about 7 to 12 cycles. TCRdb re-derived calls from the 5' RACE reads in MiXCR, one entry per CDR3 protein. The sample has approximately 690,000 distinct CDR3 sequences; approximately 59% are singletons. The source material was blood. These receptors originate from a man in his fifties or sixties in good health.

J is TRBJ2-7 and V is TRBV29-1, with D possibly matching TRBD1 (6 bases). The J call may be incorrect, as the DNA end agrees better with TRBJ2-5. The CDR3 runs to 12 residues. Germline V gene lookup returns CDR1 SQVTM and CDR2 ANQGSEA. The CDR3 reads CSVSRGGETQYF. CDR3 nucleotides: TGCAGCGTGTCCAGGGGCGGGGAGACCCAGTACTTC.

The rearrangement uses TRBV7-9 and TRBJ2-4, with D uncertain. The J call may be mistaken, given a closer DNA end match to TRBJ2-5. The germline CDR1 and CDR2 sequences are SEHNR and FQNEAQ (reference sequence). The CDR3 has 14 amino acids. CDR3 sequence: CASSLASNQETQYF. Written as DNA, the CDR3 is TGTGCCAGCAGCTTAGCGTCAAACCAAGAGACCCAGTACTTC.

The table lists this clonotype with a few counts. The chain couples TRBV14 to TRBJ2-6; D is ambiguous. Germline V CDR1 and CDR2: SGHDN, FVKESK. The V end was cut by 5 bases, the J end by 2 bases, with 4 bases between. This CDR3 region has 13 residues. In DNA, the CDR3 is TGTGCCAGCAGCACAGCTGGGGCCAACGTCCTGACTTTC. Protein sequence: CASSTAGANVLTF.